This T cell receptor (beta chain) was sequenced for a study of blood T cell repertoires in COVID-19. Across the study: Samples representing acute and convalescent COVID-19 were sourced from the United States, Italy and Spain.

Authors' methods: Reference gene primer amplification gave estimated nucleated cell counts. Using immunoSEQ multiplex PCR, the repertoire was profiled, and TCRdb retains in-frame clones only, with some absent. V, J and clone size reflect that table, while D and trimming were determined from the DNA. The data hold around 72,000 clones, with over 80% observed a single time. CDR3 length: 13 amino acids. The V and J ends lost 1 base and 6 bases respectively, with 9 bases between them. Germline V lookup: CDR1 SGHVS, CDR2 FQNEAQ. The TCR was taken from a woman between 50 and 59 years old with acute or convalescent COVID-19. The sequenced material came from peripheral blood. The rearrangement joins TRBV7-8 to TRBJ1-1; D is possibly TRBD1 (5 bases). The CDR3 is CASSLVGRAEAFF. CDR3 nucleotides: TGTGCCAGCAGCTTAGTTGGCAGGGCTGAAGCTTTCTTT.